Listed here are 14 T cell receptor beta chains from one sample, sequenced in a study of cytomegalovirus exposure and HLA in healthy donors. The PCR had 60 Vbeta and 13 Jbeta primers. Clones were read by immunoSEQ multiplex PCR, and TCRdb kept only the in-frame ones, dropping some. This table has about 190,000 clones, 75% to 85% appearing once. Sequenced: PBMCs. These receptors all stem from a woman under 30 in good health and CMV-seronegative.

The chain joins TRBV27 to TRBJ2-7, with 12 positions matching TRBD2. V dropped 5 bases and J dropped 6; count of bases not matched to a gene: 5. The CDR3 totals 14 residues. Germline V gene lookup returns CDR1 MNHEY and CDR2 SMNVEV (reference sequence). The chain's CDR3 is CASSPGLAGFEQYF. DNA of the CDR3: TGTGCCAGCAGTCCTGGACTAGCGGGGTTCGAGCAGTACTTC.

The chain combines TRBV5-1 with TRBJ1-1; D is ambiguous. CDR1 is SGHRS and CDR2 is YFSETQ in the germline V gene. The ends were cut back, 5 bases at V and 3 bases at J, with 5 bases in the middle. The CDR3 runs to 11 residues. For the CDR3, the DNA is TGCGCCAGCAGTTCTCACACTGAAGCTTTCTTT. This gives the protein CASSSHTEAFF. The full variable domain, its missing parts supplied by reference TRBV5-1 and TRBJ1-1, is KAGVTQTPRYLIKTRGQQVTLSCSPISGHRSVSWYQQTPGQGLQFLFEYFSETQRNKGNFPGRFSGRQFSNSRSEMNVSTLELGDSALYLCASSSHTEAFFGQGTRLTVV.

This clone was observed a handful of times. The V gene is TRBV6-5, the J gene TRBJ1-2; maybe TRBD1 (5 bases). V lost 8 bases and J lost 8, with 15 bases in between. The length of the CDR3 is 12 residues. Germline V gene sequence: CDR1 MNHEY, CDR2 SVGAGI. CDR3 sequence (DNA): TGTGCCAGCTGGGGGGGAACGGTAGGCTACACCTTC. Translated, it gives CASWGGTVGYTF.

The table lists this clone with a count of one. The CDR3 sequence is CASSTRGQPQHF. CDR3 coding DNA: TGTGCCAGCAGTACAAGGGGTCAGCCCCAGCATTTT. The chain has TRBV6-1 and TRBJ1-5; D possibly corresponds to TRBD1 (5 bases). Germline CDR1 is MNHNS and CDR2 is SASEGT. The ends were cut back, 5 bases at V and 6 bases at J, with 8 bases in the middle. The CDR3 covers 12 residues.

J is TRBJ2-3 and V is TRBV27; TRBD2 might be the D (6 bases). Germline CDR1 is MNHEY and CDR2 is SMNVEV (reference sequence). V was shortened by 4 bases and J by 1 base, with 9 bases between the two germline ends. The CDR3 runs to 14 residues. The CDR3 loop is CASSSLAGTDTQYF. Written as DNA, the CDR3 is TGTGCCAGCAGTTCCTTAGCGGGCACAGATACGCAGTATTTT.

The rearrangement links TRBV16 to TRBJ2-7; a possible D gene is TRBD2 (5 bases). Germline V gene data show CDR1 as KGHSY and CDR2 as FQNENV. The CDR3 sequence is 15 residues long. Trimming took 2 bases from V and 2 from J, leaving 13 bases between them. CDR3 sequence (DNA): TGTGCCAGCAGCCAAGGGGAGATGGCGACCTACGAGCAGTACTTC. Its translation is CASSQGEMATYEQYF. Looking up the rest from reference TRBV16 and TRBJ2-7 gives the full variable domain: GEEVAQTPKHLVRGEGQKAKLYCAPIKGHSYVFWYQQVLKNEFKFLISFQNENVFDETGMPKERFSAKCLPNSPCSLEIQATKLEDSAVYFCASSQGEMATYEQYFGPGTRLTVT.

The chain is built from TRBV30 and TRBJ1-5, with D unresolved. The germline CDR1 and CDR2 sequences are GTSNPN and SVGIG (reference sequence). V lost 1 base and J lost 4, with 5 bases in between. The CDR3 loop spans 12 amino acids. Written as DNA, the CDR3 is TGTGCCTGGAGTGGAGCTAATCAGCCCCAGCATTTT. Translated, it gives CAWSGANQPQHF.

This clone was counted a single time. The gene calls are TRBV6-1 and TRBJ1-1; TRBD1 is a possible D gene (6 bases). Germline V gene lookup returns CDR1 MNHNS and CDR2 SASEGT. There are 15 residues in the CDR3. V dropped 5 bases and J dropped 3 bases, with 16 bases sitting between them. The CDR3, as DNA: TGTGCCAGCAGTCCCCAGGGGATACCTGACACTGAAGCTTTCTTT. Encoded protein: CASSPQGIPDTEAFF.

The chain has TRBV7-9 and TRBJ1-2; D might be TRBD1 (6 bases). This CDR3 has 13 amino acids. V was shortened by 5 bases and J by 6 bases, with 13 bases between the two germline ends. CDR1 is SEHNR, CDR2 FQNEAQ, per germline (reference sequence). CDR3 sequence reads: CASSPQGVHGYTF. The CDR3 bases are TGTGCCAGCAGCCCACAGGGAGTCCATGGCTACACCTTC.

The rearrangement uses TRBV13 and TRBJ2-7; weak D call: TRBD2 (6 bases). V was pared by 3 bases and J by 5 bases, with 8 bases between. Germline CDR1 and CDR2: PRHDT and FYEKMQ (reference sequence). This CDR3 spans 12 amino acids. CDR3 sequence (DNA): TGTGCCAGCAGCTTTGGGGGGAACGAGCAGTACTTC. Translation: CASSFGGNEQYF.

The chain uses TRBV6-4 and TRBJ2-1, with D perhaps TRBD1 (7 bases). V was shortened by 4 bases and J by 5 bases, with 15 bases between the two germline ends. CDR1 MRHNA and CDR2 SNTAGT come from the germline V gene. This CDR3 comprises 15 residues. CDR3 in amino acids: CASSVDGGQNNEQFF. CDR3 bases: TGTGCCAGCAGTGTTGACGGGGGACAGAACAATGAGCAGTTCTTC.

The chain employs TRBV7-3 and TRBJ2-3; 9 nucleotides line up with TRBD2. The CDR3 is made up of 16 amino acids. Per germline, CDR1 SGHTA and CDR2 FQGTGA. V trimming: 4 bases; J trimming: 4 bases; junction bases outside the gene matches: 9. In DNA form, the CDR3 reads TGTGCCAGCAGCTCCCGTAGCGGGAGTGGGGCAGATACGCAGTATTTT. Its protein product is CASSSRSGSGADTQYF.

The V call is TRBV2, the J call TRBJ2-3, with 10 bases fitting TRBD2. J gave up 3 bases and V 7 bases, and 10 bases lay outside the gene matches. Germline CDR1 SNHLY, CDR2 FYNNEI. The length of the CDR3 is 16 residues. CDR3 bases: TGTGCCAGCAACAGAGCGGGGGGGCTAAGTACAGATACGCAGTATTTT. Amino acid sequence: CASNRAGGLSTDTQYF.

This clone was counted between two and nine times. V usage is TRBV6-5 and J usage is TRBJ1-2; 9 bases fit TRBD1. V was pared by 7 bases and J by 8 bases, with 11 bases of the junction left unmatched. Looked up from germline, CDR1 is MNHEY and CDR2 is SVGAGI. The CDR3 extends over 14 amino acids. The CDR3 protein is CASTVIQGASGYTF. CDR3 in DNA: TGTGCCAGCACCGTAATACAGGGGGCATCGGGCTACACCTTC.